This record covers a single T cell receptor (beta chain). Its antigen is unidentified. A much larger clone differs by one base, so this may be a read error. This sample stems from a study of metastatic and nonmetastatic thyroid tumors. Study context: The comparison covered peripheral blood and tumor or nodule tissue in malignant and benign thyroid patients. Study-level results: In blood and tumor, TCR beta diversity was reportedly significantly higher in malignant thyroid tumors than in benign nodules.

Source study methods: What underpinned the distant-metastasis classifier for papillary thyroid cancer was the set of CDR3 differences across clinicopathological groups. MiXCR reprocessed the PCR reads for TCRdb. The authors' filters were not applied to this entry. The table lists around 89,000 clones, more than 12% of them singletons. Prior to thyroid surgery, none of the patients had received any treatment. Per the germline V gene, CDR1 is GTSNPN and CDR2 is SVGIG (reference sequence). The V end lost 1 base, the J end lost 5 bases, and 16 bases lay between the germline ends. The CDR3 is 15 amino acids.

The chain joins TRBV30 to TRBJ2-3; D might be TRBD1 or TRBD2, each matching 5 bases. The receptor was derived from a female donor with papillary thyroid cancer or a benign thyroid nodule (not recorded which). Some clones in this sample may be carry-over from other donors' samples. Sequencing was carried out using blood. The CDR3, as DNA: TGTGCCTGGAGTGGGGGGAAACAGTGGGGAGATACGCAGTATTTT. As protein: CAWSGGKQWGDTQYF.